The 31 T cell receptor beta chains below come from one sample, sequenced in a study of blood T cell repertoires in COVID-19. Some clones are missing from TCRdb's copy, which holds only in-frame ones; the method was immunoSEQ multiplex PCR. The data hold more than 60,000 clones, with around 91% observed a single time. The sample consisted of peripheral blood. These receptors were taken from a human donor in a cohort sampled during active COVID-19.

The J gene is TRBJ2-5, the V gene TRBV6-4; TRBD1 aligns across 8 bases. The germline V gene encodes CDR1 MRHNA and CDR2 SNTAGT. Unmatched junction bases numbered 12, after V lost 4 bases and J lost 2 bases. CDR3 length: 17 residues. The DNA for the CDR3 is TGTGCCAGCAGTGCCCAGAGGGACAGGAGCTTGCAAGAGACCCAGTACTTC. Its protein is CASSAQRDRSLQETQYF.

The V and J genes are TRBV5-8 and TRBJ2-4; D gene unclear. CDR1 is SGHTS, CDR2 YDEGEE, per germline. The CDR3 spans 13 residues. V shed 5 bases and J shed 4 bases, with 10 bases lying between them. This CDR3 reads CASSREQKNIQYF. DNA of the CDR3: TGTGCCAGCAGTCGAGAACAGAAAAACATTCAGTACTTC.

J is TRBJ1-1 and V is TRBV4-2, with D possibly being TRBD1 (6 bases). The germline gives CDR1 LGHNA, CDR2 YNFKEQ. Trimming cost V 0 bases and J 2 bases, with 16 bases left between them. The CDR3 has 17 residues. CDR3 bases: TGTGCCAGCAGCCAAGATCTCTATCAGGGACATAACACTGAAGCTTTCTTT. Its translation is CASSQDLYQGHNTEAFF.

The chain uses TRBV7-2 and TRBJ2-5; the match to TRBD2 covers 10 bases. Germline trimming cut 5 bases from V and 2 bases from J; bases unmatched to any gene: 8. This CDR3 is built from 16 residues. Germline V CDR1 and CDR2: SGHTA, FQGNSA. The CDR3 is CASSPVAGGGQETQYF. The CDR3 DNA reads TGTGCCAGCAGCCCAGTAGCGGGGGGAGGTCAAGAGACCCAGTACTTC.

This clone occurred once. The chain links TRBV9 to TRBJ2-5, with TRBD1 matching 9 bases. V lost 4 bases, J lost 5 bases, and 12 bases stayed unmatched. There are 16 residues in the CDR3. CDR1 and CDR2 (germline): SGDLS, YYNGEE. The CDR3 is CASSPGGTGKTETQYF. The CDR3, as DNA: TGTGCCAGCAGCCCTGGGGGGACAGGGAAAACGGAGACCCAGTACTTC. The whole variable domain, remainder taken from reference TRBV9 and TRBJ2-5, is DSGVTQTPKHLITATGQRVTLRCSPRSGDLSVYWYQQSLDQGLQFLIQYYNGEERAKGNILERFSAQQFPDLHSELNLSSLELGDSALYFCASSPGGTGKTETQYFGPGTRLLVL.

V is TRBV5-1 and J is TRBJ2-1; 8 bases agree with TRBD1. Germline CDR1 SGHRS, CDR2 YFSETQ. The CDR3 has 16 residues. V lost 0 bases to trimming and J lost 2 bases; unmatched junction nucleotides: 4. CDR3 protein: CASSLGGQGPYNEQFF. The CDR3 coding sequence is TGCGCCAGCAGCTTGGGCGGACAGGGACCCTACAATGAGCAGTTCTTC.

The V call is TRBV19, the J call TRBJ2-1; TRBD1 agrees at 7 bases. J gave up 5 bases and V 7 bases, and 8 bases lay outside the gene matches. Germline assignment: CDR1 LNHDA and CDR2 SQIVND (reference sequence). This CDR3 region has 14 residues. As DNA, the CDR3 is TGTGCCAGTAACTTCGAGGGGGCCGACAATGAGCAGTTCTTC. Amino acid sequence: CASNFEGADNEQFF. Complete variable domain (other parts from reference TRBV19 and TRBJ2-1): DGGITQSPKYLFRKEGQNVTLSCEQNLNHDAMYWYRQDPGQGLRLIYYSQIVNDFQKGDIAEGYSVSREKKESFPLTVTSAQKNPTAFYLCASNFEGADNEQFFGPGTRLTVL.

The CDR3, as DNA: TGTGCCAGCAGCAAATGGGACAGTCCGAGCTCCTATAATTCACCCCTCCACTTT. Its protein product is CASSKWDSPSSYNSPLHF. The chain employs TRBV9 and TRBJ1-6; 7 bases fit TRBD1. The germline CDR1 and CDR2 sequences are SGDLS and YYNGEE. The J segment lost 0 bases and the V segment lost 4 bases, leaving 10 bases of the junction unmatched. The CDR3 totals 18 residues. The full variable domain, rest sourced from reference TRBV9 and TRBJ1-6, is DSGVTQTPKHLITATGQRVTLRCSPRSGDLSVYWYQQSLDQGLQFLIQYYNGEERAKGNILERFSAQQFPDLHSELNLSSLELGDSALYFCASSKWDSPSSYNSPLHFGNGTRLTVT.

The chain combines TRBV5-1 with TRBJ2-7; perhaps TRBD1 as D (6 bases). This CDR3 comprises 13 residues. Per the germline V gene, CDR1 is SGHRS and CDR2 is YFSETQ. The V and J ends lost 4 bases and 2 bases respectively, with 10 bases between them. CDR3 amino acids: CASSQDSPYEQYF. CDR3 DNA sequence: TGCGCCAGCAGCCAGGACAGCCCCTACGAGCAGTACTTC.

This clone was observed once. The rearrangement uses TRBV7-2 and TRBJ2-7, with 7 bases that match TRBD1. The CDR3 is 14 residues long. V lost 5 bases, J lost 3 bases, and 7 bases stayed unmatched. CDR1 and CDR2 from the germline V gene are SGHTA and FQGNSA. CDR3 nucleotide sequence: TGTGCCAGCAGCCCTGGACAGGCCGGCTACGAGCAGTACTTC. Its translation: CASSPGQAGYEQYF.

The CDR3 here is CASSLSRDSEDHQETQYF. The CDR3 region has the DNA TGTGCTAGCTCCCTTAGCCGGGACAGTGAAGACCACCAAGAGACCCAGTACTTC. The rearrangement links TRBV7-7 to TRBJ2-5; 7 nucleotides line up with TRBD1. The CDR3 has 18 residues. Germline CDR1 is SSHAT and CDR2 is FNYEAQ (reference sequence).

This chain connects TRBV19 to TRBJ1-5, with 7 bases matching TRBD1. Germline V gives CDR1 LNHDA, CDR2 SQIVND (reference sequence). The J segment lost 3 bases and the V segment lost 6 bases, leaving 2 bases of the junction unmatched. The CDR3 totals 13 residues. The CDR3 region is CASRQGYNQPQHF. In nucleotides, the CDR3 is TGTGCCAGTAGACAGGGGTACAATCAGCCCCAGCATTTT.

This chain connects TRBV5-3 to TRBJ1-1, with D possibly being TRBD1 (6 bases). TRBV5-3 falls under the ORF class, with uncertain function. V lost 4 bases to trimming and J lost 1 base, with 11 bases between them. This CDR3 has 14 residues. In DNA, the CDR3 is TGTGCCAGAAGCGGAATGACAGGGAACACTGAAGCTTTCTTT. Protein sequence: CARSGMTGNTEAFF.

There are a few counts of this clone. The chain carries TRBV21-1 and TRBJ2-5; the table's D call, TRBD1, was not checked against the DNA. TRBV21-1 is termed a pseudogene. This CDR3 is built from 13 residues. The CDR3 loop is CASGTATQETQYF. The CDR3 nucleotides are TGTGCCAGCGGGACAGCTACTCAAGAGACCCAGTACTTC.

This chain uses TRBV9 with TRBJ2-4; 11 bases line up with TRBD1. CDR3 length equals 14 residues. J was trimmed by 6 bases and V by 7 bases; bases with no gene match: 6. Looked up from germline, CDR1 is SGDLS and CDR2 is YYNGEE. Here the CDR3 DNA reads TGTGCCAGCTCGCGGGGGACAGGGGGAAACATTCAGTACTTC. Residues: CASSRGTGGNIQYF.

The chain couples TRBV29-1 to TRBJ1-5; perhaps TRBD1 as D (6 bases). CDR1 is SQVTM, CDR2 ANQGSEA, per germline. This CDR3 region has 13 residues. The germline V and J ends were trimmed by 6 bases and 0 bases, with 9 bases remaining between them. The CDR3 spells CSVATGSNQPQHF. CDR3 DNA: TGCAGCGTAGCGACAGGTAGCAATCAGCCCCAGCATTTT.

As concerns this clone: Other DNA sequences from this sample encode an identical CDR3 as well. The rearrangement links TRBV7-2 to TRBJ1-1; 7 nucleotides match TRBD1. Trimming removed 5 bases from V and 1 base from J; junction bases left unmatched: 4. The germline gives CDR1 SGHTA, CDR2 FQGNSA. This CDR3 spans 14 amino acids. CDR3 DNA: TGTGCCAGCAGCCCCAGACAGGGGAACACTGAAGCTTTCTTT. Protein: CASSPRQGNTEAFF.

This clone was observed a few times. V usage is TRBV6-5 and J usage is TRBJ1-2; TRBD1 is a possible D gene (5 bases). Trimming pared 3 bases from V and 4 bases from J, leaving 15 bases between. There are 15 residues in the CDR3. CDR1 is MNHEY and CDR2 is SVGAGI in the germline V gene. This chain's CDR3 is CASSYESARGYGYTF. The CDR3 bases are TGTGCCAGCAGTTATGAGTCAGCAAGGGGCTATGGCTACACCTTC.

The rearrangement links TRBV27 to TRBJ2-7, with unresolved D. Germline-derived CDR1 and CDR2 are MNHEY and SMNVEV (reference sequence). V shed 3 bases and J shed 0 bases, with 3 bases lying between them. This CDR3 is built from 12 residues. DNA for the CDR3: TGTGCCAGCAGTTTCAGCTCCTACGAGCAGTACTTC. The encoded protein is CASSFSSYEQYF.

The rearrangement uses TRBV4-1 and TRBJ1-1; no definite D call. This CDR3 is built from 13 residues. CDR1 is MGHRA and CDR2 is YSYEKL in the germline V gene. The ends were cut back, 4 bases at V and 7 bases at J, with 13 bases in the middle. The DNA for the CDR3 is TGCGCCAGCAGCCCCCCGCTTCAGGATGAAGCTTTCTTT. This codes for CASSPPLQDEAFF.

The V call is TRBV7-6, the J call TRBJ2-4; TRBD1 aligns across 7 bases. Germline V lookup: CDR1 SGHVS, CDR2 FNYEAQ. The CDR3 consists of 12 residues. V gave up 6 bases and J gave up 13 bases; unmatched junction bases: 9. CDR3 protein: CASSNDRVRQYF. The CDR3 DNA follows: TGTGCCAGCAGTAACGACAGGGTACGACAGTACTTC.

The rearrangement links TRBV18 to TRBJ1-6; 9 nucleotides line up with TRBD1. The CDR3 is made up of 16 amino acids. Per the germline V gene, CDR1 is KGHSH and CDR2 is LQKENI. V dropped 3 bases and J dropped 8; count of bases not matched to a gene: 8. CDR3 residues: CASSPDMGQGYSPLHF. CDR3 bases: TGTGCCAGCTCACCGGATATGGGACAGGGCTATTCACCCCTCCACTTT.

V and J are TRBV7-2 and TRBJ2-7; TRBD2 is a possible D gene (6 bases). The length of the CDR3 is 13 residues. V gave up 5 bases and J gave up 2 bases, with 10 bases separating them. Germline CDR1 reads SGHTA; CDR2 reads FQGNSA. This CDR3 reads CASSQRLAYEQYF. CDR3 coding DNA: TGTGCCAGCAGCCAAAGACTAGCCTACGAGCAGTACTTC.

This chain connects TRBV3-1 (or the pseudogene TRBV3-2) to TRBJ1-1; TRBD1 matches 7 bases. Unmatched junction bases numbered 4, after V lost 4 bases and J lost 2 bases. The CDR3 is 14 amino acids. Germline assignment: CDR1 LGHDT and CDR2 YNNKEL (reference sequence). CDR3 residues: CASSPRDRNTEAFF. Here the CDR3 DNA reads TGTGCCAGCAGCCCCCGGGACAGAAACACTGAAGCTTTCTTT.

The V call is TRBV5-4, the J call TRBJ1-2; maybe TRBD1 (5 bases). The CDR3 length is 13 residues. Germline V gives CDR1 SGHNT, CDR2 YYREEE (reference sequence). The V gene lost 5 bases and the J gene lost 4 bases, with 12 bases spanning the gap. CDR3 DNA sequence: TGTGCCAGCAGTTTCGGGCAGGGCTATGGCTACACCTTC. This translates into CASSFGQGYGYTF.

The V gene is TRBV15, the J gene TRBJ2-1, with 10 bases identical to TRBD2. CDR1 LNHNV and CDR2 YYDKDF come from the germline V gene (reference sequence). The CDR3 extends over 15 amino acids. V shed 4 bases, J shed 4 bases, and the junction held 4 bases outside the gene matches. The CDR3 sequence: CATSIAGGPYNEQFF. The DNA for the CDR3 is TGTGCCACCAGCATAGCGGGGGGCCCTTACAATGAGCAGTTCTTC.

The chain employs TRBV14 and TRBJ1-1; 7 bases match TRBD1. This CDR3 has 15 amino acids. After removal of 5 bases from V and 1 base from J, the junction contained 7 bases not matched to a gene. Germline V gives CDR1 SGHDN, CDR2 FVKESK. Here the CDR3 DNA reads TGTGCCAGCAGCACCCGACAGGGACGGAACACTGAAGCTTTCTTT. Its translation is CASSTRQGRNTEAFF.

CDR3 amino acids: CASGLVLGQKNQPQHF. The CDR3 DNA is TGTGCTAGTGGTTTGGTACTGGGACAGAAAAATCAGCCCCAGCATTTT. V and J are TRBV12-5 and TRBJ1-5; TRBD1 agrees at 7 bases. This CDR3 has 16 amino acids. Trimming took 0 bases from V and 4 from J; bases not matched to a gene: 6. CDR1 is LGHNT, CDR2 FRNRAP, per germline.

The V and J genes are TRBV2 and TRBJ1-2, with unresolved D. The CDR3 is 13 residues long. With 4 bases removed from V and 3 bases from J, the gap between germline ends came to 9 bases. Germline-derived CDR1 and CDR2 are SNHLY and FYNNEI. CDR3 protein: CASSGGRHYGYTF. The DNA of the CDR3 is TGTGCCAGCAGTGGAGGCAGACACTATGGCTACACCTTC.

This chain joins TRBV13 and TRBJ2-7; TRBD2 matches 12 bases. This CDR3 has 15 amino acids. Germline V gene sequence: CDR1 PRHDT, CDR2 FYEKMQ (reference sequence). With 5 bases clipped from V and 8 bases from J, the junction kept 10 bases outside the gene matches. The CDR3 here is CASSGRTTSGGKQYF. The DNA of the CDR3 is TGTGCCAGCAGCGGTCGAACGACTAGCGGGGGTAAGCAGTACTTC.

The V call is TRBV5-1, the J call TRBJ1-1; the D is unclear. Trimming cost V 1 base and J 1 base, with 8 bases left between them. The CDR3 runs 14 residues. The V gene's germline CDR1 is SGHRS and CDR2 YFSETQ. CDR3 residues: CASSLSPGNTEAFF. CDR3 nucleotide sequence: TGCGCCAGCAGCTTGTCTCCGGGGAACACTGAAGCTTTCTTT.